This TCR beta chain appears in the sequencing data of a study of blood T cell repertoires in COVID-19 (dated by TCRdb to 2019 to 2021). For the study in its entirety: The collaborator samples originated in the United States, Italy and Spain and spanned the acute and convalescent phases of COVID-19. The material from the prospective study consisted of cDNA or gDNA derived from T cells, B-cell-depleted T cells, or PBMCs. The dataset comprised deeply sampled blood TCRbeta repertoires from subjects exposed to, actively infected with, or recovered from COVID-19. The repertoires were released in a freely available public database meant as a resource for research on the immune response to SARS-CoV-2. The samples were drawn from two sources: the first 160 participants of the ongoing ImmuneRACE study, and 1,254 subjects contributed by 6 global collaborators. The sample metadata nearly always contained a de-identified subject ID, COVID-19 status, age in years and sex. HLA class I and class II types, where available, came from metadata supplied by the sample provider rather than from assay-based typing. Results and caveats for the whole study, not just this receptor: The quantity of clinical and demographic metadata differed by source and by participant and was supplied without curation.

TCRbeta CDR3 regions were amplified from genomic DNA using the immunoSEQ Assay, a bias-controlled multiplex PCR. The study's own analysis went as follows. The number of nucleated cells in each sample was estimated by amplification of reference gene primers within the assay. To quantify the absolute abundance of each unique TCRbeta CDR3 rearrangement, sequence reads were collapsed and filtered. For each sample, productive Simpson clonality was calculated as the square root of Simpson's diversity index across productive rearrangements. Imported from immuneACCESS, the table was reduced by TCRdb to in-frame sequences with V and J called. These copies leave out some clones; in studies compared against another copy, an unresolved V gene accounts for under half, and the cause of the remainder is not known. The V and J calls and clone size are taken from that table; D and trimming were inferred from the DNA. The sample yields over 250,000 clones; around 89% were counted once. The ten largest clones capture approximately 9% of the sample.

Points on this clone: Its antigen is currently not known. No much larger clone is present one base from it, and per-base qualities are unavailable.

Participants in the prospective study were enrolled through a virtual design, were aged 18 to 89 years, and lived in about two dozen United States geographic areas. In the prospective study, cohorts were assigned on the basis of participant-reported clinical history obtained from a screening survey and a study questionnaire. ImmuneRACE Cohort 3 recovered participants were defined by two consecutive negative NP/OP PCR tests, healthcare professional clearance, or symptom resolution. In the prospective study, mobile phlebotomists collected whole blood, serum and a nasopharyngeal or oropharyngeal swab from each participant. Additional blood draws and questionnaires over an approximately 2-month period could optionally be provided by prospective study participants. Before DNA extraction, prospective study blood samples were shipped either frozen or at room temperature. Source material: PBMCs or T cells enriched from blood (not recorded which). The sequence was obtained from a man aged 35 to 55 who had recovered from COVID-19.

The CDR3 region reads CASSPTGQGEEKLFF. The bases are TGTGCCAGCAGCCCAACCGGACAGGGGGAAGAAAAACTGTTTTTT. This chain joins TRBV5-6 to TRBJ1-4; 10 central nucleotides agree with TRBD1. Trimming removed 4 bases from V and 8 bases from J; the gene matches leave 8 bases unexplained. The CDR3 covers 15 residues, taking in both the cysteine and the phenylalanine. Kept here is only the CDR3 DNA, which spans 45 bases and is read in frame from base 1. CDR1 and CDR2, looked up from the germline V gene, are SGHDT and YYEEEE.